These 30 T cell receptor beta chains share one sample of origin, sequenced in a study of T-cell reconstitution after alpha-beta-depleted transplantation in children. It was with unique molecular identifiers that the TCRbeta library was prepared. One entry per CDR3 protein, called by TCRdb with MiXCR from the PCR reads. The sample has some 250,000 distinct CDR3 sequences; around 12% are singletons. Specimen: PBMCs from the stem cell graft donor, collected from the stem cell graft. The receptors come from a human donor who donated a stem cell graft to a child with acute lymphoblastic leukemia.

The chain joins TRBV6-2 or TRBV6-3 to TRBJ2-1; TRBD1 might be the D (6 bases). Germline V gene data show CDR1 as MNHEY and CDR2 as SVGEGT. The CDR3 has 16 amino acids. V was pared by 4 bases and J by 4 bases, with 17 bases between. CDR3: CASSSPGTRPYNEQFF. The CDR3 DNA reads TGTGCCAGCAGTTCCCCCGGGACACGGCCATACAATGAGCAGTTCTTC.

This clonotype has just a few counts. The rearrangement joins TRBV5-1 to TRBJ2-2; D is unresolved. The CDR3 spans 15 residues. Looked up from germline, CDR1 is SGHRS and CDR2 is YFSETQ. Trimming cost V 4 bases and J 1 base, with 11 bases left between them. The CDR3 loop is CASSLLAKNTGELFF. The DNA for the CDR3 is TGCGCCAGCAGCCTGCTGGCCAAGAACACCGGGGAGCTGTTTTTT.

This clonotype was recorded many times. V gene TRBV7-2 combines with J gene TRBJ1-5, with a possible D match to TRBD1 (5 bases). The CDR3 consists of 14 residues. The germline V gene encodes CDR1 SGHTA and CDR2 FQGNSA. The ends were cut back, 4 bases at V and 0 bases at J, with 7 bases in the middle. This CDR3 is CASSWQGSNQPQHF. CDR3 DNA: TGTGCCAGCAGCTGGCAGGGTAGCAATCAGCCCCAGCATTTT.

This clonotype was picked up a small number of times. The chain joins TRBV6-2 or TRBV6-3 to TRBJ1-5; no firm D call. Trimming shortened V by 6 bases and J by 1 base, and 16 bases separated the two germline ends. Germline V gives CDR1 MNHEY, CDR2 SVGEGT. The CDR3 is 16 residues long. The chain's CDR3 is CASSLLRTSSNQPQHF. The CDR3 DNA sequence: TGTGCCAGCAGCCTGCTGAGGACGTCCAGCAATCAGCCCCAGCATTTT.

Many counts were recorded for this clonotype. The gene calls are TRBV18 and TRBJ1-5, with D unresolved. Germline V gives CDR1 KGHSH, CDR2 LQKENI. Trimming shortened V by 8 bases and J by 9 bases, and 17 bases separated the two germline ends. There are 13 residues in the CDR3. The CDR3 reads CASQNGRIGPQHF. CDR3 in DNA: TGTGCCAGCCAAAACGGGAGAATTGGGCCCCAGCATTTT.

In its sample, this clonotype was seen many times. This chain connects TRBV10-3 to TRBJ2-1, with a weak D call TRBD2 (5 bases). Trimming shortened V by 4 bases and J by 0 bases, and 10 bases separated the two germline ends. The germline CDR1 and CDR2 sequences are ENHRY and SYGVKD. The CDR3 runs to 15 residues. CDR3 amino acids: CAISVYGDSYNEQFF. The CDR3 region has the DNA TGTGCCATCAGTGTTTACGGGGACTCCTACAATGAGCAGTTCTTC.

This clonotype appeared many times. The gene calls are TRBV15 and TRBJ2-7; maybe TRBD1 (6 bases). There are 13 residues in the CDR3. V lost 4 bases to trimming and J lost 5 bases, with 12 bases between them. CDR1 is LNHNV, CDR2 YYDKDF, per germline (reference sequence). The CDR3 here is CATSNREYDEQYF. The CDR3 DNA sequence: TGTGCCACCAGCAACAGGGAGTACGACGAGCAGTACTTC.

The V call is TRBV20-1, the J call TRBJ2-7; weak D call: TRBD2 (6 bases). This CDR3 is built from 15 residues. The V end lost 0 bases, the J end lost 9 bases, and 21 bases lay between the germline ends. Germline assignment: CDR1 DFQATT and CDR2 SNEGSKA (reference sequence). This chain's CDR3 is CSARDLVHREFGQYF. CDR3 DNA: TGCAGTGCTAGAGATCTGGTTCATCGGGAGTTCGGGCAGTACTTC.

This clonotype came up many times. The chain uses TRBV6-1 and TRBJ1-5, with D uncertain. Germline values: CDR1 MNHNS, CDR2 SASEGT. The CDR3 totals 15 residues. The V gene lost 5 bases and the J gene lost 0 bases, with 11 bases spanning the gap. The CDR3 sequence is CASSPGLNSNQPQHF. The CDR3 coding sequence is TGTGCCAGCAGTCCCGGGTTGAATAGCAATCAGCCCCAGCATTTT.

Details on this clonotype: This may be a read error, as it is one base from a much larger clone. The chain combines TRBV12-3 or TRBV12-4 with TRBJ2-2; D may correspond to TRBD1 or TRBD2 (5 bases each). This CDR3 is 11 amino acids long. Here the CDR3 reads CASSLPGALFF. In DNA form, the CDR3 reads TGTGCCAGCAGTTTGCCCGGGGCGCTGTTTTTT.

Regarding this clonotype: One junction end does not reproduce the germline sequence, and a read error may be involved. This chain links TRBV4-2 with TRBJ2-1; maybe TRBD2 (5 bases). From germline, CDR1 is LGHNA and CDR2 YNFKEQ. CDR3 length: 14 residues. CDR3 in amino acids: CAISPGISYNEQFF. DNA of the CDR3: TGTGCCATCAGCCCCGGGATCTCCTACAATGAGCAGTTCTTC.

This clonotype has at least ten counts. The chain carries TRBV7-9 and TRBJ2-5; 12 bases are a match to TRBD2. The CDR3 covers 16 residues. V was pared by 5 bases and J by 4 bases, with 8 bases of the junction left unmatched. Looked up from germline, CDR1 is SEHNR and CDR2 is FQNEAQ (reference sequence). The CDR3 loop reads CASSTSSGRARETQYF. The CDR3 DNA reads TGTGCCAGCAGCACCTCTAGCGGGAGGGCCCGAGAGACCCAGTACTTC.

This clonotype turned up a few times. The chain couples TRBV15 to TRBJ2-7, with D possibly being TRBD1 or TRBD2 (5 bases each). This CDR3 spans 14 amino acids. The V gene's germline CDR1 is LNHNV and CDR2 YYDKDF (reference sequence). V was clipped by 4 bases and J by 5 bases, with 15 bases between them. CDR3 bases: TGTGCCACCAGCATCGTGGGACGAAGGAACGAGCAGTACTTC. Its translation is CATSIVGRRNEQYF.

V usage is TRBV5-8 and J usage is TRBJ2-5, with a possible D match to TRBD2 (6 bases). Germline V gene lookup returns CDR1 SGHTS and CDR2 YDEGEE. Between the trimmed V and J ends, which lost 4 bases and 4 bases, there was a span of 17 bases. CDR3 length: 15 amino acids. In nucleotides, the CDR3 is TGTGCCAGCAGCGGCCTTCAGGGACTCAGAGAGACCCAGTACTTC. Its protein is CASSGLQGLRETQYF. The whole variable domain, filled in from reference TRBV5-8 and TRBJ2-5, reads EAGVTQSPTHLIKTRGQQATLRCSPISGHTSVYWYQQALGLGLQFLLWYDEGEERNRGNFPPRFSGRQFPNYSSELNVNALELEDSALYLCASSGLQGLRETQYFGPGTRLLVL.

This clonotype was detected ten times or more. CDR3 nucleotides: TGTGCCAGCAGCTCGCAGACAGGGCCAGATACGCAGTATTTT. Translating it yields CASSSQTGPDTQYF. The rearrangement links TRBV7-2 to TRBJ2-3; 7 bases fit TRBD1. Trimming took 4 bases from V and 4 from J; bases not matched to a gene: 5. Germline assignment: CDR1 SGHTA and CDR2 FQGNSA. The CDR3 loop spans 14 amino acids.

In this sample, this clonotype turned up once. V usage is TRBV7-2 and J usage is TRBJ2-3, with 8 bases aligning to TRBD2. CDR1 and CDR2 from the germline V gene are SGHTA and FQGNSA. V lost 5 bases, J lost 1 base, and 5 bases stayed unmatched. The CDR3 loop spans 15 amino acids. CDR3 residues: CASSRLTSGTDTQYF. The CDR3 DNA reads TGTGCCAGCAGCCGATTGACTAGCGGCACAGATACGCAGTATTTT.

This clonotype occurred many times. The chain uses TRBV5-1 and TRBJ2-7; possible D gene TRBD1, 5 bases. The germline V and J ends were trimmed by 0 bases and 3 bases, with 7 bases remaining between them. This CDR3 is built from 13 residues. Germline CDR1 and CDR2: SGHRS and YFSETQ. CDR3 in DNA: TGCGCCAGCAGCTTGGAACAGGTCTACGAGCAGTACTTC. This gives the protein CASSLEQVYEQYF. Supplemented by reference TRBV5-1 and TRBJ2-7, the full variable domain reads KAGVTQTPRYLIKTRGQQVTLSCSPISGHRSVSWYQQTPGQGLQFLFEYFSETQRNKGNFPGRFSGRQFSNSRSEMNVSTLELGDSALYLCASSLEQVYEQYFGPGTRLTVT.

This clonotype was picked up many times. The chain is built from TRBV29-1 and TRBJ2-1; TRBD2 agrees at 11 bases. V lost 5 bases, J lost 6 bases, and 9 bases stayed unmatched. Germline values: CDR1 SQVTM, CDR2 ANQGSEA. The CDR3 is made up of 15 amino acids. CDR3 DNA: TGCAGCGTTACCCACGGGACTAGCGGAGCCAATGAGCAGTTCTTC. Translating gives CSVTHGTSGANEQFF.

This clonotype was recorded at least ten times. Here the CDR3 reads CASSLVQGAEQYF. The CDR3 DNA follows: TGTGCCAGCAGCTTGGTCCAGGGCGCCGAGCAGTACTTC. The chain has TRBV11-2 and TRBJ2-7; maybe TRBD1 (5 bases). V lost 3 bases and J lost 6, with 12 bases in between. This CDR3 is built from 13 residues. The germline V gene encodes CDR1 SGHAT and CDR2 FQNNGV.

The chain is built from TRBV25-1 and TRBJ1-4; TRBD1 agrees at 10 bases. With V trimmed by 3 bases and J by 8 bases, 15 bases remained unmatched. This CDR3 is 18 amino acids long. Germline V gene sequence: CDR1 MGHDK, CDR2 SYGVNS. The CDR3 region has the DNA TGTGCCAGCAGTGACCGCCGGGACAGGGGAGTTCGCGGCGAAAAACTGTTTTTT. As protein: CASSDRRDRGVRGEKLFF.

This clonotype was counted at least ten times. The chain has TRBV5-1 and TRBJ2-7; D not certain. The CDR3 has 13 amino acids. V was pared by 0 bases and J by 3 bases, with 7 bases between. Germline V gene sequence: CDR1 SGHRS, CDR2 YFSETQ. The DNA for the CDR3 is TGCGCCAGCAGCTTGGAGGTCATCTACGAGCAGTACTTC. Translated: CASSLEVIYEQYF. The full variable domain, its missing parts supplied by reference TRBV5-1 and TRBJ2-7, is KAGVTQTPRYLIKTRGQQVTLSCSPISGHRSVSWYQQTPGQGLQFLFEYFSETQRNKGNFPGRFSGRQFSNSRSEMNVSTLELGDSALYLCASSLEVIYEQYFGPGTRLTVT.

Ten or more counts support this clonotype. The J gene is TRBJ2-3, the V gene TRBV6-4, with 8 bases lining up with TRBD2. The CDR3 is made up of 16 amino acids. CDR1 MRHNA and CDR2 SNTAGT come from the germline V gene. J gave up 0 bases and V 4 bases, and 6 bases lay outside the gene matches. CDR3 amino acids: CASSVEAGASTDTQYF. The CDR3 nucleotides are TGTGCCAGCAGTGTCGAAGCGGGAGCTAGCACAGATACGCAGTATTTT.

This clonotype appeared many times. V usage is TRBV6-2 or TRBV6-3 and J usage is TRBJ1-5, with a tentative D call TRBD1 (6 bases). Germline-derived CDR1 and CDR2 are MNHEY and SVGEGT. This CDR3 contains 14 residues. Trimming cost V 3 bases and J 3 bases, with 9 bases left between them. CDR3: CASSYGGPNQPQHF. The CDR3 DNA follows: TGTGCCAGCAGTTATGGGGGCCCCAATCAGCCCCAGCATTTT.

This clonotype was seen a handful of times. The chain joins TRBV5-1 to TRBJ1-5; 8 bases are shared with TRBD1. This CDR3 region has 13 residues. Germline CDR1 and CDR2: SGHRS and YFSETQ. Losses at the gene ends were 4 bases for V and 5 bases for J; bases not matched to a gene: 2. The CDR3 region has the DNA TGCGCCAGCAGCGCGGGACAGGATCAGCCCCAGCATTTT. It codes for CASSAGQDQPQHF.

Many counts were recorded for this clonotype. J is TRBJ2-3 and V is TRBV28; D gene unclear. This CDR3 has 13 residues. Trimming took 7 bases from V and 0 from J, leaving 8 bases between them. The germline V gene has CDR1 MDHEN and CDR2 SYDVKM. CDR3 sequence (DNA): TGTGCCAGCAATAAAGACAGCACAGATACGCAGTATTTT. It encodes CASNKDSTDTQYF.

This clonotype came up many times. J is TRBJ1-4 and V is TRBV20-1; a weak D match, TRBD1 (5 bases). This CDR3 comprises 12 residues. CDR1 DFQATT and CDR2 SNEGSKA come from the germline V gene (reference sequence). The CDR3 DNA reads TGCAGCGCCAGGAGACAGAATGAAAAACTGTTTTTT. Its translation: CSARRQNEKLFF.

At least ten counts were recorded for this clonotype. J is TRBJ2-7 and V is TRBV12-3 or TRBV12-4, with D possibly matching TRBD2 (5 bases). The CDR3 contains 13 residues. With 5 bases removed from V and 3 bases from J, the gap between germline ends came to 11 bases. The CDR3 region has the DNA TGTGCCAGCAGTCGGACTTTAGGCTACGAGCAGTACTTC. Its translation: CASSRTLGYEQYF.

This clonotype occurred many times. The rearrangement joins TRBV29-1 to TRBJ2-5; perhaps TRBD2 as D (5 bases). The CDR3 contains 14 residues. Trimming pared 7 bases from V and 0 bases from J, leaving 15 bases between. Germline assignment: CDR1 SQVTM and CDR2 ANQGSEA. The CDR3 spells CSARRWWDQETQYF. In nucleotides, the CDR3 is TGCAGCGCCAGGAGGTGGTGGGACCAAGAGACCCAGTACTTC.

This clonotype was seen ten or more times. The rearrangement links TRBV24-1 to TRBJ2-7, with D possibly matching TRBD1 (5 bases). Trimming removed 11 bases from V and 3 bases from J, with 19 bases in between. Germline CDR1 reads KGHDR; CDR2 reads SFDVKD. The CDR3 has 14 amino acids. CDR3 DNA sequence: TGTGCCAGAGGCCACCAAGACAGCAACTACGAGCAGTACTTC. Translated: CARGHQDSNYEQYF.

This clonotype occurred a few times. V gene TRBV6-2 or TRBV6-3 combines with J gene TRBJ2-7; 9 bases line up with TRBD1. CDR3 size: 17 residues. Per the germline V gene, CDR1 is MNHEY and CDR2 is SVGEGT. Trimming at V came to 2 bases and at J to 4 bases, leaving 12 bases not matched to a gene. CDR3 sequence (DNA): TGTGCCAGCAGTTACAGCCCGGGACAGGGTGATCGGTACGAGCAGTACTTC. Encoded protein: CASSYSPGQGDRYEQYF.